The 32 T cell receptor beta chains reported below all come from one sample, sequenced in a study of blood T cell repertoires in COVID-19. Assay used: immunoSEQ multiplex PCR; TCRdb lists only in-frame clones, some missing. The sample shows 100,000 to 150,000 clones, around 81% of them seen only once. Input material: peripheral blood. The receptors derive from a man aged 25 to 40 with COVID-19, enrolled during active disease.

The J gene is TRBJ2-5, the V gene TRBV4-1; 9 bases are a match to TRBD1. CDR1 is MGHRA, CDR2 YSYEKL, per germline. Trimming at V came to 2 bases and at J to 2 bases, leaving 3 bases not matched to a gene. The CDR3 consists of 15 residues. Written as DNA, the CDR3 is TGCGCCAGCAGCCAAATGGGACAGGGACAAGAGACCCAGTACTTC. This encodes CASSQMGQGQETQYF.

The genes are TRBV28 and TRBJ2-7; TRBD1 matches 7 bases. With V trimmed by 5 bases and J by 2 bases, 3 bases remained unmatched. Germline loops: CDR1 MDHEN, CDR2 SYDVKM. CDR3 length equals 13 residues. The CDR3 sequence is CASSGQETYEQYF. Here the CDR3 DNA reads TGTGCCAGCAGTGGACAGGAGACCTACGAGCAGTACTTC.

V usage is TRBV12-3 or TRBV12-4 and J usage is TRBJ2-3; D gene unclear. Trimming took 2 bases from V and 6 from J, leaving 9 bases between them. The CDR3 contains 13 residues. This CDR3 reads CASSLSTLDTQYF. The CDR3 region has the DNA TGTGCCAGCAGTTTAAGTACTCTGGATACGCAGTATTTT.

This clone was observed once. The chain couples TRBV11-2 to TRBJ1-1; D gene uncertain. The CDR3 length is 16 residues. Germline CDR1 and CDR2: SGHAT and FQNNGV. Trimming removed 7 bases from V and 1 base from J, with 19 bases in between. The CDR3 here is CASTLFRDAANTEAFF. The CDR3 DNA reads as TGTGCCAGCACCCTTTTTCGGGATGCAGCGAACACTGAAGCTTTCTTT.

J is TRBJ1-2 and V is TRBV19; D is unresolved. Trimming stripped 5 bases from V and 1 base from J, with 14 bases between. The CDR3 sequence is 15 residues long. Per the germline V gene, CDR1 is LNHDA and CDR2 is SQIVND (reference sequence). The CDR3 sequence: CASSPTGLLNYGYTF. The CDR3 DNA is TGTGCCAGTAGTCCAACGGGATTACTTAACTATGGCTACACCTTC. Variable domain in full (rest from reference TRBV19 and TRBJ1-2): DGGITQSPKYLFRKEGQNVTLSCEQNLNHDAMYWYRQDPGQGLRLIYYSQIVNDFQKGDIAEGYSVSREKKESFPLTVTSAQKNPTAFYLCASSPTGLLNYGYTFGSGTRLTVV.

V usage is TRBV6-4 and J usage is TRBJ2-2, with 8 bases aligning to TRBD1. This CDR3 comprises 16 residues. Germline loops: CDR1 MRHNA, CDR2 SNTAGT. The V segment lost 5 bases and the J segment 8 bases; nucleotides outside the gene matches: 13. The CDR3 region is CASSPDRQGASGELFF. CDR3 nucleotides: TGTGCCAGCAGTCCAGACCGTCAGGGGGCATCAGGGGAGCTGTTTTTT.

The chain carries TRBV18 and TRBJ2-2; D might be TRBD2 (6 bases). The germline V gene encodes CDR1 KGHSH and CDR2 LQKENI. This CDR3 is 17 amino acids long. The V end lost 0 bases, the J end lost 0 bases, and 11 bases lay between the germline ends. CDR3 region: CASSPPGLASNTGELFF. The CDR3, as DNA: TGTGCCAGCTCACCACCAGGGCTAGCGTCGAACACCGGGGAGCTGTTTTTT. Drawing the rest from reference TRBV18 and TRBJ2-2, the complete variable domain is NAGVMQNPRHLVRRRGQEARLRCSPMKGHSHVYWYRQLPEEGLKFMVYLQKENIIDESGMPKERFSAEFPKEGPSILRIQQVVRGDSAAYFCASSPPGLASNTGELFFGEGSRLTVL.

The rearrangement joins TRBV3-1 (or the pseudogene TRBV3-2) to TRBJ1-6; TRBD1 matches at 11 bases. CDR3 length: 15 amino acids. Looked up from germline, CDR1 is LGHDT and CDR2 is YNNKEL (reference sequence). V lost 4 bases to trimming and J lost 9 bases; unmatched junction nucleotides: 5. CDR3 protein: CASSPPGQGASPLHF. The CDR3 coding sequence is TGTGCCAGCAGCCCCCCAGGACAGGGGGCTTCACCCCTCCACTTT.

In this sample, this clone turned up a few times. V is TRBV6-5 and J is TRBJ1-1; weak D call: TRBD1 (5 bases). CDR3 length: 14 residues. With 6 bases removed from V and 3 bases from J, the gap between germline ends came to 14 bases. Germline CDR1 and CDR2: MNHEY and SVGAGI. The CDR3 loop reads CASSPGQEYTEAFF. CDR3 in DNA: TGTGCCAGCAGCCCCGGACAAGAGTACACTGAAGCTTTCTTT.

The rearrangement uses TRBV4-1 and TRBJ2-1; TRBD2 matches at 13 bases. The CDR3 runs to 20 residues. The V segment lost 3 bases and the J segment 7 bases; nucleotides outside the gene matches: 18. Germline lookup yields CDR1 MGHRA and CDR2 YSYEKL. The CDR3 DNA reads as TGCGCCAGCAGCCAGAGGTATTCCCTGGGACTAGCGGGACCGGCGAATGAGCAGTTCTTC. Protein: CASSQRYSLGLAGPANEQFF.

The chain recombines TRBV5-4 with TRBJ2-3; 8 nucleotides line up with TRBD1. CDR1 is SGHNT and CDR2 is YYREEE in the germline V gene (reference sequence). V lost 4 bases to trimming and J lost 7 bases; unmatched junction nucleotides: 11. The CDR3 covers 15 residues. The DNA of the CDR3 is TGTGCCAGCAGCCCCGTGGGGCAGGGGGCAAATACGCAGTATTTT. Its translation is CASSPVGQGANTQYF. Based on the CDR3 plus reference TRBV5-4 and TRBJ2-3, the full variable domain is ETGVTQSPTHLIKTRGQQVTLRCSSQSGHNTVSWYQQALGQGPQFIFQYYREEENGRGNFPPRFSGLQFPNYSSELNVNALELDDSALYLCASSPVGQGANTQYFGPGTRLTVL.

This chain joins TRBV3-1 (or the pseudogene TRBV3-2) and TRBJ2-3; perhaps TRBD2 as D (6 bases). The CDR3 runs to 17 residues. Per germline, CDR1 LGHDT and CDR2 YNNKEL (reference sequence). Trimming stripped 0 bases from V and 4 bases from J, with 17 bases between. The CDR3 bases are TGTGCCAGCAGCCAAGATGATTGGCGGGATCCCTCAGATACGCAGTATTTT. This encodes CASSQDDWRDPSDTQYF.

The chain recombines TRBV5-5 with TRBJ1-1; D remains unclear. The germline V and J ends were trimmed by 0 bases and 5 bases, with 20 bases remaining between them. Germline CDR1 reads SGHKS; CDR2 reads YYEKEE (reference sequence). This CDR3 has 17 residues. As DNA, the CDR3 is TGTGCCAGCAGCTTGGAGGGAGGAGGGCATTTGTCGACTGAAGCTTTCTTT. Its translation is CASSLEGGGHLSTEAFF.

The chain employs TRBV25-1 and TRBJ1-3; D remains unclear. This CDR3 is built from 16 residues. Per the germline V gene, CDR1 is MGHDK and CDR2 is SYGVNS. V was pared by 1 base and J by 4 bases, with 14 bases between. As DNA, the CDR3 is TGTGCCAGCAGTGAATTCTTGACTCCCCACGGAAACACCATATATTTT. Translating it yields CASSEFLTPHGNTIYF. Supplemented by reference TRBV25-1 and TRBJ1-3, the full variable domain reads EADIYQTPRYLVIGTGKKITLECSQTMGHDKMYWYQQDPGMELHLIHYSYGVNSTEKGDLSSESTVSRIRTEHFPLTLESARPSHTSQYLCASSEFLTPHGNTIYFGEGSWLTVV.

This sequence joins TRBV6-6 and TRBJ2-2; 7 bases are a match to TRBD2. The germline gives CDR1 MNHNY, CDR2 SVGAGI (reference sequence). The CDR3 loop spans 14 amino acids. With 5 bases clipped from V and 5 bases from J, the junction kept 5 bases outside the gene matches. CDR3 DNA sequence: TGTGCCAGCAGTCCCGTGGGGGGGACCGGGGAGCTGTTTTTT. This encodes CASSPVGGTGELFF.

The chain links TRBV28 to TRBJ1-1, with TRBD1 identical over 8 bases. The CDR3 is made up of 17 amino acids. Germline-derived CDR1 and CDR2 are MDHEN and SYDVKM. V lost 3 bases and J lost 1; bases outside the gene matches: 10. In DNA, the CDR3 is TGTGCCAGCAGTTTTTCTACTTTCAGGGGGCGGAACACTGAAGCTTTCTTT. The encoded protein is CASSFSTFRGRNTEAFF.

The J gene is TRBJ1-6, the V gene TRBV5-1, with a possible D match to TRBD1 (5 bases). V shed 4 bases and J shed 9 bases, with 14 bases lying between them. The germline V gene encodes CDR1 SGHRS and CDR2 YFSETQ. The CDR3 extends over 14 amino acids. The CDR3 protein is CASSRSLGGSPLHF. The CDR3 nucleotides read TGCGCCAGCAGCCGCTCGTTGGGGGGTTCACCCCTCCACTTT.

This clone was counted a single time. The gene calls are TRBV30 and TRBJ2-2, with D possibly called TRBD1 or TRBD2 (6 bases each). The germline CDR1 and CDR2 sequences are GTSNPN and SVGIG (reference sequence). CDR3 size: 12 residues. Trimming removed 8 bases at V and 6 bases at J, with 13 bases between. CDR3 in amino acids: CAGGPRAGELFF. Here the CDR3 DNA reads TGTGCCGGGGGGCCTCGGGCCGGGGAGCTGTTTTTT.

This clone was counted many times. The rearrangement uses TRBV12-5 and TRBJ1-3; D is possibly TRBD1 (6 bases). Germline V gives CDR1 LGHNT, CDR2 FRNRAP. This CDR3 is 19 amino acids long. Trimming took 0 bases from V and 0 from J, leaving 18 bases between them. Here the CDR3 reads CASGLVMGRGAYSGNTIYF. The CDR3 nucleotides read TGTGCTAGTGGTTTGGTAATGGGGAGGGGGGCTTACTCTGGAAACACCATATATTTT.

This clone was picked up a small number of times. The V and J genes are TRBV30 and TRBJ1-4; 8 bases map to TRBD1. The junction had 3 bases not matched to a gene; V was cut back by 3 bases and J by 12 bases. This CDR3 is 11 amino acids long. Germline CDR1 GTSNPN, CDR2 SVGIG (reference sequence). The CDR3 DNA is TGTGCCTGGAGCGGGACAGGAGAACTGTTTTTT. Protein product: CAWSGTGELFF.

J is TRBJ2-1 and V is TRBV6-2 or TRBV6-3; TRBD1 matches 7 bases. The V gene end was trimmed by 0 bases and the J gene end by 4 bases; junction bases not matched to a gene: 9. Germline assignment: CDR1 MNHEY and CDR2 SVGEGT. The CDR3 runs to 17 residues. CDR3 protein: CASSYSKPGGTYNEQFF. DNA for the CDR3: TGTGCCAGCAGTTACTCGAAGCCAGGGGGAACATACAATGAGCAGTTCTTC.

The J gene is TRBJ2-7, the V gene TRBV11-1, with 7 bases lining up with TRBD2. The CDR3 runs 15 residues. Germline values: CDR1 SGHAT, CDR2 FQDESV (reference sequence). V gave up 5 bases and J gave up 7 bases; unmatched junction bases: 14. The CDR3 protein is CASSPTSDPRVEQYF. The DNA for the CDR3 is TGTGCCAGCAGCCCCACTAGCGACCCCCGAGTGGAGCAGTACTTC.

This chain connects TRBV9 to TRBJ1-1; tentatively, D is TRBD1 (5 bases). Per the germline V gene, CDR1 is SGDLS and CDR2 is YYNGEE. The CDR3 runs 13 residues. V gave up 3 bases and J gave up 3 bases, with 9 bases separating them. CDR3 sequence: CASSGGLDTEAFF. CDR3 bases: TGTGCCAGCAGCGGGGGACTTGACACTGAAGCTTTCTTT.

The chain uses TRBV7-2 and TRBJ1-2; 11 nucleotides match TRBD1. Trimming at V came to 1 base and at J to 5 bases, leaving 6 bases not matched to a gene. The germline CDR1 and CDR2 sequences are SGHTA and FQGNSA. This CDR3 is built from 16 residues. Written as DNA, the CDR3 is TGTGCCAGCAGCTTAGATGGGACAGGGGGTTGGTATGGCTACACCTTC. Translated: CASSLDGTGGWYGYTF.

The chain links TRBV6-6 to TRBJ2-7; 7 bases map to TRBD2. This CDR3 has 13 amino acids. Germline assignment: CDR1 MNHNY and CDR2 SVGAGI (reference sequence). J was trimmed by 5 bases and V by 7 bases; bases with no gene match: 8. CDR3 coding DNA: TGTGCCAGCACCTCTGGTGGGGGGGACGAGCAGTACTTC. Protein product: CASTSGGGDEQYF.

This chain connects TRBV28 to TRBJ2-1, with TRBD2 identical over 9 bases. Looked up from germline, CDR1 is MDHEN and CDR2 is SYDVKM. The CDR3 spans 13 residues. Trimming removed 8 bases from V and 7 bases from J; junction bases left unmatched: 6. The CDR3 DNA reads TGTGCCAGCGAGCGGGAGGCGGGGAATGAGCAGTTCTTC. As protein: CASEREAGNEQFF.

V and J are TRBV18 and TRBJ1-2; D unclear. In germline, CDR1 is KGHSH, CDR2 LQKENI. This CDR3 is built from 14 residues. V gave up 3 bases and J gave up 2 bases, with 10 bases separating them. The chain's CDR3 is CASSPTESNYGYTF. The CDR3 DNA sequence: TGTGCCAGCTCACCTACAGAATCCAACTATGGCTACACCTTC.

The chain is built from TRBV28 and TRBJ1-5; D remains ambiguous. The CDR3 runs 14 residues. V dropped 7 bases and J dropped 4 bases, with 14 bases sitting between them. Germline CDR1 is MDHEN and CDR2 is SYDVKM. The CDR3 nucleotides are TGTGCCAGCACCCGAGGGTGGGGTAATCAGCCCCAGCATTTT. This encodes CASTRGWGNQPQHF.

The chain couples TRBV30 to TRBJ2-7, with 8 bases fitting TRBD2. Germline V gene sequence: CDR1 GTSNPN, CDR2 SVGIG (reference sequence). This CDR3 contains 14 residues. V lost 0 bases, J lost 0 bases, and 1 base stayed unmatched. The CDR3 sequence: CAWSVTSGSYEQYF. The CDR3 DNA is TGTGCCTGGAGTGTCACTAGCGGCTCCTACGAGCAGTACTTC.

CDR3 residues: CATSTGFSGNTIYF. The DNA of the CDR3 is TGTGCCACCAGCACAGGGTTCTCTGGAAACACCATATATTTT. This sequence joins TRBV15 and TRBJ1-3; D might be TRBD1 (5 bases). Trimming took off 4 bases at V and 0 bases at J, with 7 bases between the two ends. The CDR3 length is 14 residues. CDR1 is LNHNV, CDR2 YYDKDF, per germline (reference sequence).

The rearrangement links TRBV28 to TRBJ2-1; 11 bases agree with TRBD2. CDR1 and CDR2 from the germline V gene are MDHEN and SYDVKM. This CDR3 is built from 17 residues. V lost 1 base to trimming and J lost 2 bases; unmatched junction nucleotides: 4. CDR3 nucleotides: TGTGCCAGCAGTTTATCCACTAGCGGGAGTACCTACAATGAGCAGTTCTTC. Protein sequence: CASSLSTSGSTYNEQFF.

V gene TRBV2 combines with J gene TRBJ1-2, with 8 nucleotides matching TRBD1. The trim removed 6 bases at V and 4 bases at J, leaving 10 bases unmatched. The CDR3 is 15 residues long. Germline loops: CDR1 SNHLY, CDR2 FYNNEI. CDR3 nucleotide sequence: TGTGCCAGCAGCCGTTTAGGACAGGGCGGCTATGGCTACACCTTC. Its translation is CASSRLGQGGYGYTF.